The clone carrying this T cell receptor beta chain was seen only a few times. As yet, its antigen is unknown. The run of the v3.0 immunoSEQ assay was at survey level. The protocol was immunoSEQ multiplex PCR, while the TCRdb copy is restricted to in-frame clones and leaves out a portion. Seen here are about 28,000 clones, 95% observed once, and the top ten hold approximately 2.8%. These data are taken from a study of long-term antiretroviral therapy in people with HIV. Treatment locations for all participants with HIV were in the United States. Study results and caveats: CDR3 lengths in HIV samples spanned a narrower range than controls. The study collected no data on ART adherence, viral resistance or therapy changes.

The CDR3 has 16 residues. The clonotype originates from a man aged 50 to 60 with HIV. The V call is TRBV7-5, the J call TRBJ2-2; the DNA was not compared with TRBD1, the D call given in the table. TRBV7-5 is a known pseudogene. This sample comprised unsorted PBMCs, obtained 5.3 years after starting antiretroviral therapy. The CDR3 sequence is CARSPPGIHNTGELFF. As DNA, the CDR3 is TGTGCCAGAAGCCCCCCAGGGATCCACAACACCGGGGAGCTGTTTTTT.